Below, 5 T cell receptor beta chains from the same sample are listed, as sequenced in a study of CD8 T cells in Susac syndrome. Reverse transcription of roughly 0.5 to 1 ug RNA used random hexamers. TCRdb re-analysed the immunoSEQ multiplex PCR reads in MiXCR, keeping a single row per CDR3 protein. The data show 77,000 or so distinct CDR3 sequences, with 85% to 95% seen just once and more than 0.5% held by the top ten. Sequences were obtained from CD4+ T cells from PBMCs. The receptors were sampled from a human donor with Susac syndrome.

The chain uses TRBV7-9 and TRBJ2-1, with 10 positions matching TRBD1. From germline, CDR1 is SEHNR and CDR2 FQNEAQ (reference sequence). Trimming removed 5 bases from V and 9 bases from J; junction bases left unmatched: 10. This CDR3 contains 15 residues. The CDR3 DNA reads as TGTGCCAGCAGCCGACCGGGACAGGGGATCGGTGAGCAGTTCTTC. It translates to CASSRPGQGIGEQFF. The whole variable domain, filled in from reference TRBV7-9 and TRBJ2-1, reads DTGVSQNPRHKITKRGQNVTFRCDPISEHNRLYWYRQTLGQGPEFLTYFQNEAQLEKSRLLSDRFSAERPKGSFSTLEIQRTEQGDSAMYLCASSRPGQGIGEQFFGPGTRLTVL.

As concerns this clonotype: A junction boundary mismatches the germline segment, possibly from a read error. The chain employs TRBV9 and TRBJ2-2, with D perhaps matching TRBD2 (5 bases). Looked up from germline, CDR1 is SGDLS and CDR2 is YYNGEE. There are 14 residues in the CDR3. This CDR3 reads CASRVGRDTGELFF. In DNA form, the CDR3 reads TGTGCCAGCAGGGTAGGGCGGGACACCGGGGAGCTGTTTTTT.

The chain has TRBV29-1 and TRBJ1-1; 7 bases line up with TRBD1. The germline CDR1 and CDR2 sequences are SQVTM and ANQGSEA. There are 13 residues in the CDR3. With V trimmed by 6 bases and J by 5 bases, 9 bases remained unmatched. In DNA form, the CDR3 reads TGCAGCGTGAGAGTGACAGGGTTGACTGAAGCTTTCTTT. As protein: CSVRVTGLTEAFF.

This chain links TRBV4-2 with TRBJ1-2; the match to TRBD1 covers 9 bases. From germline, CDR1 is LGHNA and CDR2 YNFKEQ. The trim removed 3 bases at V and 4 bases at J, leaving 12 bases unmatched. The CDR3 consists of 17 residues. CDR3 amino acids: CASSQPTGGGEGYGYTF. CDR3 DNA: TGTGCCAGCAGCCAGCCGACAGGGGGAGGGGAAGGCTATGGCTACACCTTC.

The chain recombines TRBV5-1 with TRBJ2-3; TRBD2 agrees at 8 bases. Trimming cost V 0 bases and J 1 base; bases outside gene matches: 7. Germline V gene sequence: CDR1 SGHRS, CDR2 YFSETQ. The CDR3 runs to 17 residues. In nucleotides, the CDR3 is TGCGCCAGCAGCTTGGTAGCGGGGCGGACCGGCACAGATACGCAGTATTTT. This sequence encodes CASSLVAGRTGTDTQYF.